This record covers a single T cell receptor beta chain. This clonotype was seen repeatedly, ten times or more. There is no known antigen for this receptor. Relative to the germline gene, one junction end is altered; a read error may explain this. The data stem from a study of human T cells and chemical hapten exposure listed by TCRdb under 2021. At the level of the whole study: For sensitization, 2% DPC in acetone was applied to an approximately 2 cm by approximately 2 cm area of upper inner arm skin. This study followed changes in the peripheral blood TCR repertoire in vivo during primary and secondary sensitization of alopecia patients to the hapten diphenylcyclopropenone (DPC). Patient blood was sampled pre-sensitization (week 0) and at 2, 6 and about 24 weeks after DPC sensitization. Nearly 30 alopecia patients gave blood for TCR sequencing at one to four time points (pre-sensitization, 2, 6 and 24 weeks). The mostly female patient cohort included alopecia areata with under or over 50% scalp involvement, alopecia totalis and alopecia universalis. Patch tests used Finn chambers with 0.01% DPC on the upper back, scored after 6 days by International Contact Dermatitis Research Group standards. Patients additionally received weekly therapeutic DPC doses to the scalp throughout the approximately 24-week study period. The libraries were sequenced as a pool, and the TCR yield per sample differed mostly because of small variations in library volumes within the pool. General study outcomes and caveats: A positive correlation was found between the number of PT1 expanded TCRs and patch test score, with significance reached at thresholds 8, 16 and 32 but not 4. Repeated subsampling changed both the strength of the expansion versus patch-test correlation and the threshold at which the correlation became significant. Compared with pre-sensitization or healthy control sets, expanded TCRs formed significantly more large CDR3 similarity clusters, which is consistent with antigen-driven responses. DPC sensitization did not change the number of TCRs with a frequency above 1 in 1000, and there was no evidence of changes in global repertoire structure. Because all patients had alopecia, a presumed autoimmune disease, the immune response of the patients might differ from that of healthy individuals.

Taken from cysteine to phenylalanine, the CDR3 has 15 residues. Only the CDR3 part of the read is kept: 45 bases, read in frame from the first base. The germline V gene specifies SNHLY as CDR1 and FYNNEI as CDR2. Read against the paper, the sample's time point label means: patch test 2, 6 weeks after DPC sensitization. The intended sense of this specimen's treatment or condition label: therapeutic diphenylcyclopropenone sensitization with weekly scalp DPC. At every patch-test visit, the blood draw took place before the patch test was put on. Patients were eligible if aged 18 to 70, diagnosed with alopecia and judged suitable for DPC therapy, and pregnant patients were excluded. Unfractionated whole blood was collected in Tempus Blood RNA tubes, and total RNA was extracted from that blood. The receptor library was made with RACE. TCRdb lists the instrument as NextSeq 500. During library preparation, unique molecular identifiers were attached to individual cDNA molecules so that TCRs could be counted quantitatively and reproducibly. For every blood RNA sample, sequencing covered both the TCR alpha and TCR beta chains. Per the original workflow: The median number of TCRs per sample was roughly 100,000, ranging from 23,224 to 690,600. The Decombinator software suite was used to annotate V, J and CDR3 in the TCR reads. To make PS versus PT1 abundance plots, every sample was subsampled to the same number of TCRs (28,000). TCRs were defined as expanded if absent before sensitization and observed at least eight times at the 2-week time point. TCRdb reprocessed the public reads (quality trimming at Q25 with fastp, clone calling with MiXCR) and kept in-frame beta chains. CDR3 protein sequences are deduplicated, and each keeps its most common genes and DNA. The V and J calls reflect TCRdb's pipeline rather than the authors' work. The table for this sample lists about 84,000 distinct CDR3 sequences; roughly a tenth of them were counted only once. The ten largest clones add up to under 2.5% of the sample.

The sequence was obtained from a woman aged 25 to 39 with alopecia areata. Some clones in this sample may be carry-over from other donors' samples. The chain is encoded by TRBV2 joined to TRBJ2-3; 7 bases in the middle match TRBD2. The material was whole blood, obtained in connection with sensitization to the hapten diphenylcyclopropenone (DPC). The CDR3 sequence is CASSEAGIITDTQYF. The nucleotide sequence reads TGTGCCAGCAGCGAAGCGGGAATCATAACAGATACGCAGTATTTT.